These T cell receptor beta chains were read from a single sample in a study of Ad26.COV2.S vaccination and SARS-CoV-2 variants. Generated by immunoSEQ multiplex PCR, the TCRdb table keeps only in-frame clones and is missing some. The sample yields around 320,000 clones, around 86% seen once. The sample here was peripheral blood, taken in a trial of Ad26.COV2.S vaccine versus placebo. The source of these receptors is a person aged 18-60 years who received the Ad26.COV2.S COVID-19 vaccine or a placebo. CDR3s include the opening cysteine and the closing phenylalanine or tryptophan. Fields, in order: clone size, V gene, D gene, J gene, CDR3 DNA, CDR3 protein. D genes are given only for firm matches. Some rows have no size entry. The others give once, few or many, or a class for an expanded clone.

NA	TRBV4-1	TRBD1	TRBJ1-2	TGCGCCAGCAGCCAACCGCGACAGGGGTCTAACTATGGCTACACCTTC	CASSQPRQGSNYGYTF
NA	TRBV4-2	NA	TRBJ1-5	TGTGCCAGCAGCCAAGGAGGTAATCAGCCCCAGCATTTT	CASSQGGNQPQHF
NA	TRBV7-2	TRBD1	TRBJ2-7	TGTGCCAGCCGGGGACAGGGCTACGAGCAGTACTTC	CASRGQGYEQYF
NA	TRBV11-2	NA	TRBJ2-1	TGTGCCAGCAGCGGCACCGGGACAAATTTCTACAATGAGCAGTTCTTC	CASSGTGTNFYNEQFF
once	TRBV10-3	TRBD2	TRBJ2-1	TGTGCCACAAGCCGGGAGGCGGGGTCCTCCTACAATGAGCAGTTCTTC	CATSREAGSSYNEQFF
NA	TRBV21-1	NA	TRBJ1-5	TGTGCCAGCAGCAAAGTGGGCAGCAATCAGCCCCAGCATTTT	CASSKVGSNQPQHF
NA	TRBV7-2	NA	TRBJ1-2	TGTGCCAGCAGCTTAGCGGGGTCAGGGAATGGCTACACCTTC	CASSLAGSGNGYTF
NA	TRBV18	TRBD1	TRBJ1-1	TGTGCCAGCTCACCACGATCCGGGACAGGAACGAACACTGAAGCTTTCTTT	CASSPRSGTGTNTEAFF
NA	TRBV6-2/TRBV6-3	NA	TRBJ1-1	TGTGCCAGCAGTTACAGGATGAACACTGAAGCTTTCTTT	CASSYRMNTEAFF
NA	TRBV13	NA	TRBJ1-1	TGTGCCAGCAGCCCTTGGCGGGTTCGAGGGAGATACACTGAAGCTTTCTTT	CASSPWRVRGRYTEAFF
NA	TRBV5-6	NA	TRBJ2-1	TGTGCCAGCAGCTTGGGTGTCTATGAGCAGTTCTTC	CASSLGVYEQFF
few	TRBV5-4	NA	TRBJ2-7	TGTGCCAGCAGCCCGGGGGGCCCAAGCTCCTACGAGCAGTACTTC	CASSPGGPSSYEQYF
NA	TRBV3-1/TRBV3-2	NA	TRBJ1-2	TGTGCCAGCAGCCAATCGGGGCAGACCCTCTATGGCTACACCTTC	CASSQSGQTLYGYTF
NA	TRBV7-8	NA	TRBJ2-3	TGTGCCAGCAGCTTAGAGAATACGCAGTATTTT	CASSLENTQYF
NA	TRBV4-1	NA	TRBJ1-5	TGCGCCAGCAGCCAAGTACAGGGAAATCAGCCCCAGCATTTT	CASSQVQGNQPQHF
NA	TRBV5-5	NA	TRBJ1-5	TGTGCCAGCAGCTTGCCCGGTTTCAATCAGCCCCAGCATTTT	CASSLPGFNQPQHF
NA	TRBV4-1	NA	TRBJ2-1	TGCGCCAGCAGCCACGCAGGGGGGCTTGAGCAGTTCTTC	CASSHAGGLEQFF
NA	TRBV2	NA	TRBJ1-1	TGTGCCCTACAGGGGAACACTGAAGCTTTCTTT	CALQGNTEAFF
NA	TRBV30	NA	TRBJ2-7	TGTGCCTGGAGTCGGGACGGAACCTACGAGCAGTACTTC	CAWSRDGTYEQYF
few	TRBV3-1/TRBV3-2	TRBD1	TRBJ1-6	TGTGCCAGCAGCCAAGTCTTTACAGCCGACAGGGCTAGCTCACCCCTCCACTTT	CASSQVFTADRASSPLHF
NA	TRBV6-5	TRBD1	TRBJ1-6	TGTGCCAGCAGTCCGGACAGGAATAATTCACCCCTCCACTTT	CASSPDRNNSPLHF
NA	TRBV7-9	NA	TRBJ1-2	TGTGCCAGCAGCCGCAAGGGGCCTCTAGATAACTACACCTTC	CASSRKGPLDNYTF
NA	TRBV6-1	NA	TRBJ1-1	TGTGCCAGCAGTGAACGACGACAGCCCTTGGTGAACACTGAAGCTTTCTTT	CASSERRQPLVNTEAFF
NA	TRBV23-1	NA	TRBJ2-6	TGCGCCAGCATACCCAAAAATGGGGTTTCTGGGGCCAACGTCCTGACTTTC	CASIPKNGVSGANVLTF
NA	TRBV7-6	NA	TRBJ1-5	TGTGCCAGCAGCTTAGCAGGGGGGGCAGAACAGCCCCAGCATTTT	CASSLAGGAEQPQHF
few	TRBV7-2	NA	TRBJ1-5	TGTGCCAGCAGCTTAGACTCCACGAATACCCAGCCCCAGCATTTT	CASSLDSTNTQPQHF
NA	TRBV3-1/TRBV3-2	NA	TRBJ1-3	TGTGCCAGCAGCCCCCGGGAGGGGATCCTCTCTGGAAACACCATATATTTT	CASSPREGILSGNTIYF
NA	TRBV6-5	NA	TRBJ2-3	TGTGCCACCCTGAGGCTAGCGACAACAGATACGCAGTATTTT	CATLRLATTDTQYF
NA	TRBV30	TRBD1	TRBJ1-4	TGTGCCTGGGAACCGGGACAGGGGAATGAAAAACTGTTTTTT	CAWEPGQGNEKLFF
many	TRBV7-9	TRBD1	TRBJ1-6	TGTGCCAGCAGCGCCCATGACAGGGTGTGGAATTCACCCCTCCACTTT	CASSAHDRVWNSPLHF
few	TRBV9	TRBD2	TRBJ2-3	TGTGCCAGCAGCGCAATACCTTGGTCTAGCGGCCCTAGCACAGATACGCAGTATTTT	CASSAIPWSSGPSTDTQYF
once	TRBV5-4	NA	TRBJ1-2	TGTGCCAGCAGCTTGGTGGGGCAGGAGAACTATGGCTACACCTTC	CASSLVGQENYGYTF
NA	TRBV29-1	TRBD2	TRBJ2-5	TGCAGCCTACTACGGGGGGGCCGGGAGACCCAGTACTTC	CSLLRGGRETQYF
NA	TRBV30	NA	TRBJ2-5	TGTGCCTGGAGTCCGCTAGTGACTGGGGAGACCCAGTACTTC	CAWSPLVTGETQYF
NA	TRBV10-3	NA	TRBJ1-5	TGTGCCATCAGTTCCCAGGGAGGTCAGCCCCAGCATTTT	CAISSQGGQPQHF
NA	TRBV19	NA	TRBJ2-6	TGTGCCAGTAGTATGGGGGCCGGGGCCAACGTCCTGACTTTC	CASSMGAGANVLTF
NA	TRBV30	NA	TRBJ1-5	TGTGCCTGGATGGCAGGAGCCAATCAGCCCCAGCATTTT	CAWMAGANQPQHF
few	TRBV6-5	NA	TRBJ1-2	TGTGCCAGCAGCCCGCAGGGGTCTTATGGCTACACCTTC	CASSPQGSYGYTF
NA	TRBV5-4	NA	TRBJ2-5	TGTGCCAGCAGCTTGGCAGGGGAATACAGCCAGTACTTC	CASSLAGEYSQYF
NA	TRBV30	NA	TRBJ1-2	TGTGCCTGGAGCGATAGAGGGAACGGTGGCTACACCTTC	CAWSDRGNGGYTF
NA	TRBV7-6	TRBD1	TRBJ1-3	TGTGCCAGCAGCCCCTCGACAGGGGCCGGAAACACCATATATTTT	CASSPSTGAGNTIYF
NA	TRBV30	NA	TRBJ2-7	TGTGCCTGGACGGACAGCCCTCCCTACGAGCAGTACTTC	CAWTDSPPYEQYF
NA	TRBV4-2	TRBD2	TRBJ2-1	TGTGCCAGCAGCCAAGATGGGCGGGGGGGCCCCTACAATGAGCAGTTCTTC	CASSQDGRGGPYNEQFF
NA	TRBV7-2	NA	TRBJ2-5	TGTGCCAGCAGCCCCACCCAAGAGACCCAGTACTTC	CASSPTQETQYF
once	TRBV19	TRBD1	TRBJ1-5	TGTGCCAGCACGGGACAGGGAGTGCTTAATAGCAATCAGCCCCAGCATTTT	CASTGQGVLNSNQPQHF
NA	TRBV11-2	NA	TRBJ2-7	TGTGCCAGCAGCTTCGGAATACCTTTGCCTGAAGGAGAGCAGTACTTC	CASSFGIPLPEGEQYF
NA	TRBV24-1	NA	TRBJ2-2	TGTGCCACCAGTTCAGGGATTACCACCGGGGAGCTGTTTTTT	CATSSGITTGELFF
NA	TRBV3-1/TRBV3-2	TRBD1	TRBJ1-2	TGTGCCAGCAGCCAAGTTCCAGGGGGCATCTACACCTTC	CASSQVPGGIYTF
NA	TRBV7-2	NA	TRBJ1-6	TGTGCCAGCAGCTTAGGAAGGAATTCACCCCTCCACTTT	CASSLGRNSPLHF
NA	TRBV27	NA	TRBJ2-5	TGTGCCAGCAGTTCCCCCCGGGACAACCAAGAGACCCAGTACTTC	CASSSPRDNQETQYF
NA	TRBV7-2	NA	TRBJ2-5	TGTGCCAGCAGCTTAGACCAGTGGACCCAGTACTTC	CASSLDQWTQYF
NA	TRBV3-1/TRBV3-2	NA	TRBJ2-3	TGTGCCAGCAGCCCCATTTTGAGGGATACGCAGTATTTT	CASSPILRDTQYF
NA	TRBV3-1/TRBV3-2	TRBD2	TRBJ2-4	TGTGCCAGCAGCCAAGGGGGACTAGCGGGGGGAATAGCCAAAAACATTCAGTACTTC	CASSQGGLAGGIAKNIQYF
NA	TRBV4-1	TRBD1	TRBJ1-2	TGCGCCAGCAGCCGCCGGACAGGGGAAGACTATGGCTACACCTTC	CASSRRTGEDYGYTF
NA	TRBV6-5	TRBD1	TRBJ1-5	TGTGCCAGCAGTTGGGGCAGGGGGTTCAATCAGCCCCAGCATTTT	CASSWGRGFNQPQHF